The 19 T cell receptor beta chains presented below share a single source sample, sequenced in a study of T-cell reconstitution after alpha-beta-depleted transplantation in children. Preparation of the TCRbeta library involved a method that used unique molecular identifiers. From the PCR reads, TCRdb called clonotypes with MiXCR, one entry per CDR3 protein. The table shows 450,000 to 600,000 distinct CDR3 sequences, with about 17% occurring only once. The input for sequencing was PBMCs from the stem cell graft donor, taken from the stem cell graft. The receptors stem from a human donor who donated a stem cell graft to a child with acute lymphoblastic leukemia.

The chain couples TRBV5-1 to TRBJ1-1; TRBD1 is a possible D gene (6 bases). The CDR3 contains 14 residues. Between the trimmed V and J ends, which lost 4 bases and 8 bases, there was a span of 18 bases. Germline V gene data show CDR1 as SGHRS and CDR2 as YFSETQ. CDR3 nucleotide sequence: TGCGCCAGCAGCAAGGAGGGGGTTTCGGCGGAAGCTTTCTTT. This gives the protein CASSKEGVSAEAFF.

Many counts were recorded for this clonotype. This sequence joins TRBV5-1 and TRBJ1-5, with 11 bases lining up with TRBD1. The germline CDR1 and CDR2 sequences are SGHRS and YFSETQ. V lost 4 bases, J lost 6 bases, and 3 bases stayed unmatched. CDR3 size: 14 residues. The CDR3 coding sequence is TGCGCCAGCAGCACGGGACAGGGGGGTCAGCCCCAGCATTTT. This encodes CASSTGQGGQPQHF. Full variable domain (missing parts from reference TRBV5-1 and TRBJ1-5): KAGVTQTPRYLIKTRGQQVTLSCSPISGHRSVSWYQQTPGQGLQFLFEYFSETQRNKGNFPGRFSGRQFSNSRSEMNVSTLELGDSALYLCASSTGQGGQPQHFGDGTRLSIL.

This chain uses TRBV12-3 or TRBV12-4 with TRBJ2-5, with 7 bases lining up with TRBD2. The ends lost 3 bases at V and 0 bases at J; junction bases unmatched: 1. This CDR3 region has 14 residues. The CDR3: CASSFLADQETQYF. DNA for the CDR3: TGTGCCAGCAGTTTTCTAGCGGACCAAGAGACCCAGTACTTC.

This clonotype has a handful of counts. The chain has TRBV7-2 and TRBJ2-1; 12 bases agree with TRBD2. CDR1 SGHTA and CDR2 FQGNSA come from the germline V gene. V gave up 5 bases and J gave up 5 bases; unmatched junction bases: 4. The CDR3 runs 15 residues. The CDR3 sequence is CASSPTSGGDNEQFF. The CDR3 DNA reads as TGTGCCAGCAGCCCGACTAGCGGGGGAGACAATGAGCAGTTCTTC.

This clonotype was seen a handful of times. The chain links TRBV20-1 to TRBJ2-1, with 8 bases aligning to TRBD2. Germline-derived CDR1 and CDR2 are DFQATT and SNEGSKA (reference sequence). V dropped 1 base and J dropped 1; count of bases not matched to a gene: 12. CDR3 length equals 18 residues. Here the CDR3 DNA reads TGCAGTGCTAGAGCCCGGGGGCGGGAGGCGCTTTCCTACAATGAGCAGTTCTTC. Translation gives CSARARGREALSYNEQFF.

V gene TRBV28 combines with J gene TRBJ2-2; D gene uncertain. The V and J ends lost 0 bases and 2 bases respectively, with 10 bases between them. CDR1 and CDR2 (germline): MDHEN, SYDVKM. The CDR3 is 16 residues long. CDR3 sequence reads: CASSLWVSTNTGELFF. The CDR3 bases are TGTGCCAGCAGTTTATGGGTGTCCACCAACACCGGGGAGCTGTTTTTT.

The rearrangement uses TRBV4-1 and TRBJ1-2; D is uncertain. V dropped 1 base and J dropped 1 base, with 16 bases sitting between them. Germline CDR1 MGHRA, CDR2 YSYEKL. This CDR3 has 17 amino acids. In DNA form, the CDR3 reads TGCGCCAGCAGCCAAGGGGTTCGAGGGCCTCGTAACTATGGCTACACCTTC. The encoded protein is CASSQGVRGPRNYGYTF.

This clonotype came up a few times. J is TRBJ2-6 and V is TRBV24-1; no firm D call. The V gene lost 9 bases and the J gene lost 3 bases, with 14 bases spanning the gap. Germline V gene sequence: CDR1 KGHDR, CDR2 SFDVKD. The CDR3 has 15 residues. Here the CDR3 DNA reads TGTGCCACCCTTGTCCGATCGGGTGGGGCCAACGTCCTGACTTTC. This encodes CATLVRSGGANVLTF.

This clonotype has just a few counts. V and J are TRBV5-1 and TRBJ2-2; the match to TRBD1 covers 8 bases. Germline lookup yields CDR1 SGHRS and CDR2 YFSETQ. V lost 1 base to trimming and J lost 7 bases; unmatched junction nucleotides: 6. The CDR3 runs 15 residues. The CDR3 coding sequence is TGCGCCAGCAGCTTGCGTCAGGGGGCAAACGGGGAGCTGTTTTTT. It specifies CASSLRQGANGELFF.

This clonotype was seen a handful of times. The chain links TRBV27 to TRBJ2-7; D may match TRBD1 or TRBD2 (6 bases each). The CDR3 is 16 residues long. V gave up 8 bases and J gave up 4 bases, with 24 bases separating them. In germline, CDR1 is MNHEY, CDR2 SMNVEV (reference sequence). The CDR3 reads CASSRLGGTVSYEQYF. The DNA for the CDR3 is TGTGCCAGCTCCCGTTTGGGGGGCACAGTTTCTTACGAGCAGTACTTC.

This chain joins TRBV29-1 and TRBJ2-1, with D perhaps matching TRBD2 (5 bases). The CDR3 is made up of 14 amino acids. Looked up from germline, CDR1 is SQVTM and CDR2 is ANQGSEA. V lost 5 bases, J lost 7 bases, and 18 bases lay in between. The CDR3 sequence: CSVYDVSGWNEQFF. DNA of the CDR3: TGCAGCGTTTATGACGTCTCGGGGTGGAATGAGCAGTTCTTC.

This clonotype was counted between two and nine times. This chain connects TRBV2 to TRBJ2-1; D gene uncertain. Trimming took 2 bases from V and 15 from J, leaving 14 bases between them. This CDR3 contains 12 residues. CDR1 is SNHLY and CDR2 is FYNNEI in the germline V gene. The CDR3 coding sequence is TGTGCCAGCAGTGAATGGGCAAGGCGACGGTTCTTC. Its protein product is CASSEWARRRFF.

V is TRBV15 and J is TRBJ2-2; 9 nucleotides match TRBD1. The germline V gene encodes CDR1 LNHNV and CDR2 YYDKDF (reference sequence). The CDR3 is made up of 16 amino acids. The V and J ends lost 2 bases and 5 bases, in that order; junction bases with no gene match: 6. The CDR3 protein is CATSRLRTGVTGELFF. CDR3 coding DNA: TGTGCCACCAGCAGACTAAGGACAGGGGTAACCGGGGAGCTGTTTTTT.

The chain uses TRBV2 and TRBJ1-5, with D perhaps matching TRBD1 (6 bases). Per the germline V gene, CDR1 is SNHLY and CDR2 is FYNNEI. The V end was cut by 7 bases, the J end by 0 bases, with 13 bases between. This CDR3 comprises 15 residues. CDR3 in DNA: TGTGCCAGCAAACTAGAGGGGGATAGCAATCAGCCCCAGCATTTT. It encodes CASKLEGDSNQPQHF.

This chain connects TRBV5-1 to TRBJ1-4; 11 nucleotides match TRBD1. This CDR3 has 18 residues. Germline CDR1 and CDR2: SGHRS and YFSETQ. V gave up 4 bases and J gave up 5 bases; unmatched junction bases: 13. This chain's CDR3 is CASSIAGTGGAANEKLFF. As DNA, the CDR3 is TGCGCCAGCAGCATAGCCGGGACAGGGGGAGCGGCAAATGAAAAACTGTTTTTT.

CDR3 amino acids: CGVQPGSYEQYF. For the CDR3, the DNA is TGCGGAGTCCAACCCGGCTCCTACGAGCAGTACTTC. The chain combines TRBV20-1 with TRBJ2-7; D uncertain. The germline V gene encodes CDR1 DFQATT and CDR2 SNEGSKA (reference sequence). The length of the CDR3 is 12 residues.

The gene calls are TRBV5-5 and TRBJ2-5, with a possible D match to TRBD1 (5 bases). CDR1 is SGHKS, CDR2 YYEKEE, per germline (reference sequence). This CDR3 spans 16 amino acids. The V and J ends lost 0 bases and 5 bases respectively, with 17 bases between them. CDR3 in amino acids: CASSLVSGQRLETQYF. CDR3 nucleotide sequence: TGTGCCAGCAGCTTGGTCTCCGGACAACGGCTGGAGACCCAGTACTTC.

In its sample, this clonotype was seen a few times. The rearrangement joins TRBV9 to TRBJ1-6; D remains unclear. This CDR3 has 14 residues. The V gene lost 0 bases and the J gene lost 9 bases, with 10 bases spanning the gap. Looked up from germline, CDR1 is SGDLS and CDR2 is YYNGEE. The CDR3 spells CASSVGQVRSPLHF. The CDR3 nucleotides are TGTGCCAGCAGCGTAGGGCAGGTCCGTTCACCCCTCCACTTT.

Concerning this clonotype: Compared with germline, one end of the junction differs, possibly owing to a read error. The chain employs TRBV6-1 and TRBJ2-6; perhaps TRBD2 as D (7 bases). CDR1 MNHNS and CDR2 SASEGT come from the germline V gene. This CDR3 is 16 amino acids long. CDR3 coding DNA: TGTGCCAGCGCAGGGGCGGGGGCGACTGGGGCCAACGGCCTGACTTTC. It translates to CASAGAGATGANGLTF.